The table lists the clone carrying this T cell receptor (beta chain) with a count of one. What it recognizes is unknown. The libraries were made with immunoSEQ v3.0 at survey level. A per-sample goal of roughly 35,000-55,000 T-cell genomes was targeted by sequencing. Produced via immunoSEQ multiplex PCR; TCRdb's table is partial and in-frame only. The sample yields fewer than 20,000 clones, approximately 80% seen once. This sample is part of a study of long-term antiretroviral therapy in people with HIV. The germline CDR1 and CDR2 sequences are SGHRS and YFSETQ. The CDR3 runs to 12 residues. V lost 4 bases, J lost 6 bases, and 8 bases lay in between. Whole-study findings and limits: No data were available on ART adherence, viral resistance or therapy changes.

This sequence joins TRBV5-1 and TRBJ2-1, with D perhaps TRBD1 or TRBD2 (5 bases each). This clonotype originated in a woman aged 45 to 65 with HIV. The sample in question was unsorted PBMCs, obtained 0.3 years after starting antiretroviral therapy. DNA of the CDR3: TGCGCCAGCAGCGTGGGACCCAATGAGCAGTTCTTC. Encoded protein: CASSVGPNEQFF.